This T cell receptor (beta chain) was profiled in a study of shared clonotypes between healthy human individuals. Study-wide context: CD4 naive and memory got three plates each, CD8 naive two, CD8 memory one.

In the case of this clone: The target antigen is unknown.

With 2 bases removed from V and 0 bases from J, the gap between germline ends came to 8 bases. The length of the CDR3 is 16 residues. Per germline, CDR1 SGHVS and CDR2 FQNEAQ. Regarding the study as a whole: Generally, naive subsets came out with larger estimated richness than memory subsets. The four-donor shared clonotypes exceeded non-shared clonotypes in generation probability, with non-shared ones scoring lower.

Source study methods: As immunoSEQ supplied junction-only sequences (without quality scores), filtering differed. The method was immunoSEQ multiplex PCR; TCRdb's version includes in-frame clones alone and lacks a portion of them. The DNA gave D and trimming, while V, J and clone size come from that table. The sample contains over 2 million clones, about 94% of which appear only once. Selected positively for CCR7 and CD45RO-negative, naive CD8 cells excluded terminally differentiated effector memory CD45RA+ cells. This sequence was found in a man aged 18 to 30 in good health. The chain joins TRBV7-8 to TRBJ2-6; D unclear. The sample comprised naive CD8+ T cells sorted from blood. The CDR3 loop reads CASSLLQSSGANVLTF. CDR3 nucleotide sequence: TGTGCCAGCAGCTTACTGCAATCCTCTGGGGCCAACGTCCTGACTTTC.